This T cell receptor beta chain came from a study of OX40 agonist ivuxolimab in advanced cancers. Study details: Patients receiving dose escalation had hepatocellular carcinoma, melanoma, renal cell or head and neck cancer. Aged roughly 23 to 79 with a mean of roughly 65 years, they were 82.7% male. Prior therapy, whether anti-PD-1, anti-PD-L1 or anti-CTLA-4, was allowed, and roughly 40% had some. General study points: Relative to CD4+ cells, CD8+ T cells on average had more expanded clones.

The V gene's germline CDR1 is MNHNY and CDR2 SVGAGI (reference sequence). Deletions cut 4 bases from V and 4 bases from J, with 16 bases between. This CDR3 is 15 amino acids long. On this clone itself: What it binds is not known.

Using immunoSEQ multiplex PCR, the repertoire was profiled, and TCRdb retains in-frame clones only, with some absent. This table has 65,000 to 90,000 clones, about 89% appearing once. This TCR was recovered from an adult with an advanced solid tumor such as melanoma, head and neck, liver or kidney cancer. Sample: CD4+ or CD8+ T cells sorted from blood, taken in a trial of the OX40 agonist ivuxolimab. The chain links TRBV6-6 to TRBJ2-5; possible D gene TRBD1, 5 bases. This chain's CDR3 is CASSWAGNERETQYF. As DNA, the CDR3 is TGTGCCAGCAGTTGGGCAGGGAATGAACGAGAGACCCAGTACTTC.